These 19 T cell receptor beta chains share one sample of origin, sequenced in a study of blood T cell repertoires in COVID-19. The data were produced by immunoSEQ multiplex PCR, yet TCRdb's version contains in-frame clones alone and is incomplete. The sample consists of about 14,000 clones, 80% to 90% of them appearing once. The sequenced sample consisted of peripheral blood. These receptors were collected from a human donor in a cohort sampled during active COVID-19.

This chain uses TRBV4-2 with TRBJ2-2, with D possibly TRBD2 on 6 matching bases. Germline CDR1 is LGHNA and CDR2 is YNFKEQ. V was trimmed by 4 bases and J by 7 bases, leaving 13 bases between them. The CDR3 sequence is 14 residues long. The CDR3 region has the DNA TGTGCCAGCAGCCGGGACTCTCAAAACGGGGAGCTGTTTTTT. Amino acids: CASSRDSQNGELFF.

The chain links TRBV9 to TRBJ2-7; 7 bases are shared with TRBD2. Germline CDR1 reads SGDLS; CDR2 reads YYNGEE. The V segment lost 0 bases and the J segment 4 bases; nucleotides outside the gene matches: 7. The CDR3 spans 15 residues. Here the CDR3 DNA reads TGTGCCAGCAGCGTAGGCCGGGAGGCGGGGTACGAGCAGTACTTC. Amino acids: CASSVGREAGYEQYF.

The V call is TRBV5-6, the J call TRBJ1-5; a weak D match, TRBD1 (6 bases). Trimming stripped 2 bases from V and 1 base from J, with 19 bases between. The CDR3 spans 18 residues. Germline CDR1 and CDR2: SGHDT and YYEEEE. The CDR3 DNA is TGTGCCAGCAGCTTCGGACCGTGGACAGATAAAAGCAATCAGCCCCAGCATTTT. Translated: CASSFGPWTDKSNQPQHF. Using reference TRBV5-6 and TRBJ1-5 for the parts outside the CDR3, the full variable domain is DAGVTQSPTHLIKTRGQQVTLRCSPKSGHDTVSWYQQALGQGPQFIFQYYEEEERQRGNFPDRFSGHQFPNYSSELNVNALLLGDSALYLCASSFGPWTDKSNQPQHFGDGTRLSIL.

The genes are TRBV21-1 and TRBJ1-3. TRBV21-1 is an annotated pseudogene. This CDR3 region has 20 residues. This chain's CDR3 is CASSKGPSPEGRSSGNTIYF. CDR3 nucleotide sequence: TGTGCCAGCAGCAAAGGCCCCTCCCCTGAAGGTCGGAGTTCTGGAAACACCATATATTTT.

This chain joins TRBV27 and TRBJ1-1, with D unresolved. The CDR3 has 14 amino acids. The germline V gene has CDR1 MNHEY and CDR2 SMNVEV (reference sequence). V dropped 4 bases and J dropped 2 bases, with 11 bases sitting between them. The CDR3 DNA is TGTGCCAGCAGTTGGAGGGCAGTTAACACTGAAGCTTTCTTT. Its protein is CASSWRAVNTEAFF.

The chain employs TRBV18 and TRBJ1-1, with D uncertain. The CDR3 covers 12 residues. V was pared by 2 bases and J by 4 bases, with 5 bases between. Germline CDR1 reads KGHSH; CDR2 reads LQKENI. The DNA of the CDR3 is TGTGCCAGCTCACCAGGTAGCACTGAAGCTTTCTTT. It translates to CASSPGSTEAFF.

The chain has TRBV4-3 and TRBJ2-1; 9 nucleotides align to TRBD1. CDR3 length equals 14 residues. The V and J ends lost 4 bases and 8 bases, in that order; junction bases with no gene match: 6. CDR1 LGHNA and CDR2 YSLEER come from the germline V gene. CDR3 sequence: CASSPGQGWDEQFF. The CDR3 nucleotides read TGCGCCAGCAGCCCGGGACAGGGATGGGATGAGCAGTTCTTC.

This clone was recorded once. The CDR3 DNA sequence: TGTGCCAGCAGACAAGCGGGGACATCCTACAATGAGCAGTTCTTC. Translation: CASRQAGTSYNEQFF. The genes are TRBV6-5 and TRBJ2-1, with a weak D call TRBD2 (7 bases). Trimming removed 6 bases at V and 1 base at J, with 13 bases between. Per germline, CDR1 MNHEY and CDR2 SVGAGI. This CDR3 comprises 15 residues.

The chain carries TRBV19 and TRBJ2-3, with D perhaps TRBD2 (6 bases). CDR1 is LNHDA and CDR2 is SQIVND in the germline V gene (reference sequence). V gave up 4 bases and J gave up 2 bases, with 10 bases separating them. This CDR3 region has 14 residues. CDR3 in amino acids: CASSTGGPTDTQYF. In DNA, the CDR3 is TGTGCCAGTAGTACCGGGGGTCCCACAGATACGCAGTATTTT.

V and J are TRBV15 and TRBJ2-5, with 7 bases aligning to TRBD1. The CDR3 totals 18 residues. Germline CDR1 LNHNV, CDR2 YYDKDF (reference sequence). With 1 base clipped from V and 5 bases from J, the junction kept 16 bases outside the gene matches. The CDR3 loop is CATSRGGSSTGVGETQYF. In DNA form, the CDR3 reads TGTGCCACCAGCAGAGGGGGGTCCTCCACAGGGGTGGGGGAGACCCAGTACTTC.

This clone is judged medium-sized. The V and J genes are TRBV19 and TRBJ2-7, with a tentative D call TRBD2 (6 bases). Trimming stripped 1 base from V and 3 bases from J, with 10 bases between. Per the germline V gene, CDR1 is LNHDA and CDR2 is SQIVND (reference sequence). CDR3 size: 14 residues. The CDR3 DNA reads as TGTGCCAGTAGTATAGGTGGGGGGTTCTACGAGCAGTACTTC. Encoded protein: CASSIGGGFYEQYF.

The rearrangement links TRBV20-1 to TRBJ1-6, with D unclear. Trimming took 3 bases from V and 0 from J, leaving 6 bases between them. CDR3 length equals 14 residues. Germline CDR1 is DFQATT and CDR2 is SNEGSKA (reference sequence). CDR3 region: CSASVSSYNSPLHF. The CDR3 DNA sequence: TGCAGTGCTAGTGTTAGCTCCTATAATTCACCCCTCCACTTT.

The chain combines TRBV23-1 with TRBJ1-2, with TRBD1 matching over 8 bases. TRBV23-1 is annotated as an ORF whose role is uncertain. The CDR3 spans 15 residues. The V segment lost 4 bases and the J segment 7 bases; nucleotides outside the gene matches: 11. For the CDR3, the DNA is TGCGCCAGCAGTCTCGGACAGGGCGGAGAGGGTGGCTACACCTTC. Translation: CASSLGQGGEGGYTF.

The CDR3 coding sequence is TGTGCCAGTAGTATAGGCGGAGGGACTAACAACAATGAGCAGTTCTTC. Amino acid sequence: CASSIGGGTNNNEQFF. V is TRBV19 and J is TRBJ2-1; 7 nucleotides agree with TRBD2. The CDR3 covers 16 residues. Germline V gives CDR1 LNHDA, CDR2 SQIVND (reference sequence). Losses at the gene ends were 1 base for V and 5 bases for J; bases not matched to a gene: 8.

This chain uses TRBV7-8 with TRBJ2-3; D call uncertain. The CDR3 extends over 14 amino acids. Germline CDR1 SGHVS, CDR2 FQNEAQ. Trimming left V 0 bases short and J 5 bases short, with 9 bases between. CDR3 nucleotides: TGTGCCAGCAGCTTAGCGCTTGGCCAAGATACGCAGTATTTT. Its protein is CASSLALGQDTQYF.

A single count supports this clone. CDR3 amino acids: CAWSVPRGSNQPQHF. The CDR3 DNA sequence: TGTGCCTGGAGTGTACCCCGCGGCAGCAATCAGCCCCAGCATTTT. This chain uses TRBV30 with TRBJ1-5; D ambiguous. The germline V gene encodes CDR1 GTSNPN and CDR2 SVGIG (reference sequence). V lost 0 bases and J lost 1, with 10 bases in between. This CDR3 is built from 15 residues.

The chain has TRBV25-1 and TRBJ2-7; 7 nucleotides line up with TRBD1. This CDR3 has 14 residues. CDR1 is MGHDK and CDR2 is SYGVNS in the germline V gene. After removal of 6 bases from V and 1 base from J, the junction contained 6 bases not matched to a gene. CDR3: CASRETGWSYEQYF. CDR3 coding DNA: TGTGCCAGCAGAGAGACAGGGTGGTCCTACGAGCAGTACTTC.

This clone came up once. The V and J genes are TRBV11-2 and TRBJ1-1, with D perhaps TRBD1 (6 bases). CDR1 and CDR2 (germline): SGHAT, FQNNGV. The CDR3 contains 13 residues. V was shortened by 5 bases and J by 3 bases, with 10 bases between the two germline ends. The DNA of the CDR3 is TGTGCCAGCAGCCCGAACAGGGACACTGAAGCTTTCTTT. Translated, it gives CASSPNRDTEAFF. Drawing the rest from reference TRBV11-2 and TRBJ1-1, the complete variable domain is EAGVAQSPRYKIIEKRQSVAFWCNPISGHATLYWYQQILGQGPKLLIQFQNNGVVDDSQLPKDRFSAERLKGVDSTLKIQPAKLEDSAVYLCASSPNRDTEAFFGQGTRLTVV.

The chain combines TRBV10-2 with TRBJ2-1; 14 bases map to TRBD2. This CDR3 contains 20 residues. Germline CDR1 WSHSY, CDR2 SAAADI. V lost 5 bases to trimming and J lost 5 bases; unmatched junction nucleotides: 17. The CDR3 bases are TGCGCCAGCAGTAAGACTAGCGGGGGGGTAGGGCCCCAGGGGCACAATGAGCAGTTCTTC. Encoded protein: CASSKTSGGVGPQGHNEQFF.